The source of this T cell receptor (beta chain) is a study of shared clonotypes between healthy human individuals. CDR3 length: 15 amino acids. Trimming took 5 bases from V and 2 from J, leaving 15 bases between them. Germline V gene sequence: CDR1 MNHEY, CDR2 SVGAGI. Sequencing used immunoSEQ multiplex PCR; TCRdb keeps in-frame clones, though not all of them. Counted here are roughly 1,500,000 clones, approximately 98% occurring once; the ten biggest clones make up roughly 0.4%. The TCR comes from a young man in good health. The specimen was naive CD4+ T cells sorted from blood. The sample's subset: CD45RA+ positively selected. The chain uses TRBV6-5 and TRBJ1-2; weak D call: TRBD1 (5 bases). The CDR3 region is CASSKKLGQNYGYTF. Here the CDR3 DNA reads TGTGCCAGCAGTAAAAAGTTGGGGCAAAACTATGGCTACACCTTC.